The 2 T cell receptor beta chains presented below share a single source sample, sequenced in a study of T cell responses to AZD1222 COVID-19 vaccine. TCRdb's copy holds only in-frame clones and misses some; the assay was immunoSEQ multiplex PCR. This sample has roughly 150,000 clones; about 90% occur once, and the top ten carry about 5.9%. This sample comprised peripheral blood, obtained 28 days after the second AZD1222 dose. Receptor source: an adult who received the AZD1222 COVID-19 vaccine.

This clone was observed once. The chain has TRBV5-1 and TRBJ1-3, with D perhaps TRBD1 (5 bases). In germline, CDR1 is SGHRS, CDR2 YFSETQ. CDR3 length: 15 amino acids. The V end lost 2 bases, the J end lost 0 bases, and 9 bases lay between the germline ends. The CDR3: CASSFDSPSGNTIYF. DNA for the CDR3: TGCGCCAGCAGCTTCGACAGCCCCTCTGGAAACACCATATATTTT.

The chain links TRBV3-1 (or the pseudogene TRBV3-2) to TRBJ2-5, with 7 nucleotides matching TRBD1. Germline-derived CDR1 and CDR2 are LGHDT and YNNKEL (reference sequence). This CDR3 is built from 13 residues. After removal of 3 bases from V and 14 bases from J, the junction contained 12 bases not matched to a gene. The CDR3 DNA is TGTGCCAGCAGCCAGACTGGACTGGGACAGAGCTACTTC. Translating it yields CASSQTGLGQSYF.